The clone carrying this TCR beta chain occurred a few times. This CDR3 is built from 15 residues. Trimming took 4 bases from V and 4 from J, leaving 15 bases between them. The germline gives CDR1 SGHRS, CDR2 YFSETQ. The sample comes from a study of blood T cell repertoires in COVID-19. Study overall: There were acute and convalescent COVID-19 samples, and they came from the United States, Italy and Spain.

Sequenced by immunoSEQ multiplex PCR; TCRdb stores in-frame clones only, minus some. This table holds some 670,000 clones, 90% found once. Sequencing used peripheral blood. This chain uses TRBV5-1 with TRBJ1-5; D may be TRBD1 (5 bases). The TCR sequence derives from a woman under 30 with acute or convalescent COVID-19. CDR3 DNA: TGCGCCAGCAGCCTAATCGCGGGGGGGAATCAGCCCCAGCATTTT. It encodes CASSLIAGGNQPQHF.